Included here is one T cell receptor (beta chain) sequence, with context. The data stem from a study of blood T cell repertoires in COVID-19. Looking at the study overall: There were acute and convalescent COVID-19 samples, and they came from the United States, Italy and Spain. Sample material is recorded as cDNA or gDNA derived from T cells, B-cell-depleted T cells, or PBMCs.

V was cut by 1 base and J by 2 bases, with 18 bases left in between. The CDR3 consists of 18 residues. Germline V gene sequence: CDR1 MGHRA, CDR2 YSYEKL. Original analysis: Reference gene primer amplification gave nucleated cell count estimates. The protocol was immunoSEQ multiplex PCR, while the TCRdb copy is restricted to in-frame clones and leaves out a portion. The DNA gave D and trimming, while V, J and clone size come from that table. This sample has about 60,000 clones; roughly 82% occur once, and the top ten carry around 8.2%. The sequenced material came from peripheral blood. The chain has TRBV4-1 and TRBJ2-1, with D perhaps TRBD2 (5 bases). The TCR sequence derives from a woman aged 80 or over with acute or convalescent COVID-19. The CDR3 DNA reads TGCGCCAGCAGCCAAGTCACTAGGAAGAGTGGGACCTACAATGAGCAGTTCTTC. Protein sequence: CASSQVTRKSGTYNEQFF.